The T cell receptor beta chain described here comes from a study of T-cell memory formation after mild COVID-19. Overall study results and limits: CM and EM subsets held most contracting CD4+ clones; EMRA held CD8+ ones. Pre-infection memory already had some responding clones, implying cross-reactive memory joined.

This clonotype has only a few counts. The target antigen is unknown. Libraries for TCRalpha and TCRbeta carried sample barcodes and unique molecular identifiers via 5'RACE. MiXCR, run by TCRdb on the 5' RACE reads, gives a single entry per CDR3 protein. The data hold around 300,000 distinct CDR3 sequences, with approximately 15% observed a single time. Trimming removed 6 bases from V and 4 bases from J; junction bases left unmatched: 3. Germline V gene sequence: CDR1 MNHEY, CDR2 SVGAGI. The CDR3 loop spans 13 amino acids. Specimen: PBMCs or a T cell subset sorted from them (not recorded which). This chain uses TRBV6-5 with TRBJ1-2, with 9 bases lining up with TRBD1. The source of this sequence is a man between 18 and 35 years old who had mild COVID-19 (a few samples of this study predate the infection). Cell type and time point are not known. The CDR3 loop reads CASRRTGVYGYTF. The CDR3 DNA is TGTGCCAGCAGAAGGACAGGGGTCTATGGCTACACCTTC.